This T cell receptor (beta chain) emerged from a study of blood T cell repertoires in COVID-19. Study at large: Spain, Italy and the United States supplied samples that represented acute and convalescent COVID-19. From T cells, B-cell-depleted T cells, or PBMCs came the material, which was cDNA or gDNA.

V shed 3 bases, J shed 3 bases, and the junction held 12 bases outside the gene matches. In germline, CDR1 is SGHRS, CDR2 YFSETQ. This CDR3 contains 17 residues. In the original processing: Estimates of nucleated cell counts were drawn from the amplification of reference gene primers. The data were produced by immunoSEQ multiplex PCR, yet TCRdb's version contains in-frame clones alone and is incomplete. V, J and clone size reflect that table, while D and trimming were determined from the DNA. The sample consists of more than 75,000 clones, more than 75% of them appearing once. The chain is built from TRBV5-1 and TRBJ1-1; 9 bases fit TRBD1. Source material: peripheral blood. The receptor was derived from a woman aged 70 to 79 with acute or convalescent COVID-19. CDR3 residues: CASSYRGTGNVYTEAFF. The CDR3 DNA follows: TGCGCCAGCAGCTACCGTGGGACAGGGAATGTTTACACTGAAGCTTTCTTT.